One and the same sample provided the 32 T cell receptor beta chains below, sequenced in a study of blood T cell repertoires in COVID-19. TCRdb keeps only in-frame clones here, not all; method: immunoSEQ multiplex PCR. The sample holds about 70,000 clones, more than 75% seen once. Sequenced material: peripheral blood. Receptors were obtained from a human donor in a cohort sampled during active COVID-19.

A single count supports this clone. The rearrangement uses TRBV5-1 and TRBJ2-2; D is ambiguous. V lost 4 bases and J 4 bases, leaving 17 bases between the germline ends. Germline loops: CDR1 SGHRS, CDR2 YFSETQ. The CDR3 spans 16 residues. CDR3 region: CASSNSFGDGTGELFF. CDR3 nucleotides: TGCGCCAGCAGCAACTCCTTCGGTGATGGCACCGGGGAGCTGTTTTTT. The full variable domain, rest sourced from reference TRBV5-1 and TRBJ2-2, is KAGVTQTPRYLIKTRGQQVTLSCSPISGHRSVSWYQQTPGQGLQFLFEYFSETQRNKGNFPGRFSGRQFSNSRSEMNVSTLELGDSALYLCASSNSFGDGTGELFFGEGSRLTVL.

The genes are TRBV6-1 and TRBJ2-7; maybe TRBD2 (7 bases). Per germline, CDR1 MNHNS and CDR2 SASEGT. The germline V and J ends were trimmed by 4 bases and 5 bases, with 15 bases remaining between them. The CDR3 covers 14 residues. The CDR3 sequence is CASSAAGTLDEQYF. The CDR3 region has the DNA TGTGCCAGCAGTGCAGCGGGGACATTGGACGAGCAGTACTTC.

The chain joins TRBV7-2 to TRBJ2-1, with D uncertain. The germline V gene encodes CDR1 SGHTA and CDR2 FQGNSA. The CDR3 is made up of 12 amino acids. V lost 5 bases, J lost 3 bases, and 5 bases lay in between. Written as DNA, the CDR3 is TGTGCCAGCAGCCTCAGCTACAATGAGCAGTTCTTC. This gives the protein CASSLSYNEQFF. Filled out from reference TRBV7-2 and TRBJ2-1, the complete variable domain reads GAGVSQSPSNKVTEKGKDVELRCDPISGHTALYWYRQSLGQGLEFLIYFQGNSAPDKSGLPSDRFSAERTGGSVSTLTIQRTQQEDSAVYLCASSLSYNEQFFGPGTRLTVL.

This chain links TRBV2 with TRBJ1-6; TRBD1 matches at 7 bases. The ends lost 7 bases at V and 5 bases at J; junction bases unmatched: 5. The CDR3 is 14 amino acids. Per the germline V gene, CDR1 is SNHLY and CDR2 is FYNNEI. The CDR3 sequence is CASTSQGHNSPLHF. The CDR3 coding sequence is TGTGCCAGCACATCACAGGGGCATAATTCACCCCTCCACTTT.

The rearrangement joins TRBV5-4 to TRBJ1-2; 9 bases are shared with TRBD1. The CDR3 is 13 amino acids. V shed 3 bases, J shed 4 bases, and the junction held 1 base outside the gene matches. Germline V gene data show CDR1 as SGHNT and CDR2 as YYREEE (reference sequence). CDR3 in amino acids: CASSSTGGYGYTF. CDR3 coding DNA: TGTGCCAGCAGCTCGACAGGGGGCTATGGCTACACCTTC. Full variable domain (missing parts from reference TRBV5-4 and TRBJ1-2): ETGVTQSPTHLIKTRGQQVTLRCSSQSGHNTVSWYQQALGQGPQFIFQYYREEENGRGNFPPRFSGLQFPNYSSELNVNALELDDSALYLCASSSTGGYGYTFGSGTRLTVV.

The chain employs TRBV11-3 and TRBJ2-5, with D possibly being TRBD1 (6 bases). Germline V lookup: CDR1 SGHNT, CDR2 YENEEA. The V end lost 6 bases, the J end lost 5 bases, and 10 bases lay between the germline ends. This CDR3 has 12 residues. The CDR3 region has the DNA TGTGCCAGCAGGCTACAGGGTGAGACCCAGTACTTC. This translates into CASRLQGETQYF.

The chain employs TRBV5-4 and TRBJ2-1; TRBD2 aligns across 12 bases. Germline-derived CDR1 and CDR2 are SGHNT and YYREEE (reference sequence). With 4 bases clipped from V and 8 bases from J, the junction kept 7 bases outside the gene matches. CDR3 length: 15 amino acids. Here the CDR3 reads CASSLRLAGVDEQFF. The CDR3 nucleotides read TGTGCCAGCAGCCTAAGACTAGCGGGAGTGGATGAGCAGTTCTTC. The full variable domain, rest sourced from reference TRBV5-4 and TRBJ2-1, is ETGVTQSPTHLIKTRGQQVTLRCSSQSGHNTVSWYQQALGQGPQFIFQYYREEENGRGNFPPRFSGLQFPNYSSELNVNALELDDSALYLCASSLRLAGVDEQFFGPGTRLTVL.

The chain is built from TRBV25-1 and TRBJ1-3; a weak D match, TRBD1 (5 bases). The CDR3 is made up of 14 amino acids. With 2 bases removed from V and 8 bases from J, the gap between germline ends came to 13 bases. Germline CDR1 reads MGHDK; CDR2 reads SYGVNS. The CDR3 DNA reads TGTGCCAGCAGTGAAGGGGGGATATGGGACACCATATATTTT. This gives the protein CASSEGGIWDTIYF.

This chain links TRBV16 with TRBJ2-1, with 9 bases identical to TRBD2. The CDR3 totals 17 residues. The germline CDR1 and CDR2 sequences are KGHSY and FQNENV. Germline trimming cut 4 bases from V and 9 bases from J; bases unmatched to any gene: 16. The DNA of the CDR3 is TGTGCCAGCAGCCGAGACCGAACAGTAGCGGGAGACGGTGAGCAGTTCTTC. Translation gives CASSRDRTVAGDGEQFF.

This chain uses TRBV12-3 or TRBV12-4 with TRBJ2-5, with a weak D call TRBD2 (5 bases). The CDR3 sequence is 11 residues long. Trimming removed 8 bases from V and 6 bases from J, with 10 bases in between. This CDR3 reads CASDGGKTQYF. CDR3 nucleotide sequence: TGTGCCAGCGACGGAGGAAAGACCCAGTACTTC.

The J gene is TRBJ2-7, the V gene TRBV28, with 8 bases lining up with TRBD2. V dropped 8 bases and J dropped 3; count of bases not matched to a gene: 12. CDR1 is MDHEN, CDR2 SYDVKM, per germline. This CDR3 has 15 residues. CDR3 in amino acids: CASSGGGFVNYEQYF. CDR3 DNA sequence: TGTGCCAGCTCCGGGGGGGGCTTTGTCAACTACGAGCAGTACTTC. Drawing the rest from reference TRBV28 and TRBJ2-7, the complete variable domain is DVKVTQSSRYLVKRTGEKVFLECVQDMDHENMFWYRQDPGLGLRLIYFSYDVKMKEKGDIPEGYSVSREKKERFSLILESASTNQTSMYLCASSGGGFVNYEQYFGPGTRLTVT.

The chain recombines TRBV18 with TRBJ2-3; TRBD1 might be the D (6 bases). The germline V and J ends were trimmed by 3 bases and 0 bases, with 19 bases remaining between them. The germline CDR1 and CDR2 sequences are KGHSH and LQKENI. CDR3 length: 18 residues. This CDR3 is CASSPRTVPVTSTDTQYF. DNA of the CDR3: TGTGCCAGCTCACCCCGGACAGTTCCAGTAACTAGCACAGATACGCAGTATTTT.

The V call is TRBV28, the J call TRBJ2-1; TRBD2 matches 7 bases. Per germline, CDR1 MDHEN and CDR2 SYDVKM. This CDR3 comprises 15 residues. J gave up 6 bases and V 2 bases, and 7 bases lay outside the gene matches. The CDR3 spells CASSLRAGVSNEQFF. CDR3 DNA: TGTGCCAGCAGTTTAAGGGCGGGAGTTAGCAATGAGCAGTTCTTC.

This clone came up once. The chain carries TRBV29-1 and TRBJ1-2; perhaps TRBD1 as D (5 bases). The CDR3 runs 12 residues. V was trimmed by 5 bases and J by 4 bases, leaving 11 bases between them. Germline-derived CDR1 and CDR2 are SQVTM and ANQGSEA. This CDR3 is CSVTAQGYGYTF. CDR3 bases: TGCAGCGTTACCGCTCAGGGCTATGGCTACACCTTC.

V usage is TRBV5-1 and J usage is TRBJ2-5, with a weak D call TRBD1 (5 bases). Germline-derived CDR1 and CDR2 are SGHRS and YFSETQ. The CDR3 totals 13 residues. V was cut by 4 bases and J by 4 bases, with 11 bases left in between. The CDR3 sequence: CASSPGLGETQYF. CDR3 coding DNA: TGCGCCAGCAGCCCAGGGTTGGGAGAGACCCAGTACTTC.

This clone came up once. The V gene is TRBV5-6, the J gene TRBJ1-2, with TRBD1 matching over 7 bases. V was pared by 0 bases and J by 0 bases, with 5 bases of the junction left unmatched. The CDR3 runs to 16 residues. Germline CDR1 reads SGHDT; CDR2 reads YYEEEE. CDR3 region: CASSLGSGGANYGYTF. The CDR3 DNA follows: TGTGCCAGCAGCTTGGGGTCAGGGGGAGCTAACTATGGCTACACCTTC.

The J gene is TRBJ2-7, the V gene TRBV6-5; 9 positions agree with TRBD1. V trimming: 7 bases; J trimming: 4 bases; junction bases outside the gene matches: 11. CDR1 is MNHEY and CDR2 is SVGAGI in the germline V gene. The length of the CDR3 is 15 residues. The CDR3 sequence is CASTTSPQGAYEQYF. CDR3 bases: TGTGCCAGCACCACATCTCCACAGGGGGCTTACGAGCAGTACTTC.

The V call is TRBV7-2, the J call TRBJ2-2; D gene unclear. Trimming stripped 2 bases from V and 3 bases from J, with 10 bases between. The V gene's germline CDR1 is SGHTA and CDR2 FQGNSA. CDR3 length: 15 residues. CDR3 in DNA: TGTGCCAGCAGCTTAAGCCTAGAGTACACCGGGGAGCTGTTTTTT. Translating it yields CASSLSLEYTGELFF.

V and J are TRBV6-2 or TRBV6-3 and TRBJ2-7; TRBD1 aligns across 7 bases. The length of the CDR3 is 12 residues. The trim removed 5 bases at V and 6 bases at J, leaving 4 bases unmatched. CDR1 and CDR2 (germline): MNHEY, SVGEGT. This CDR3 is CASSKGASEQYV. As DNA, the CDR3 is TGTGCCAGCAGTAAGGGGGCGAGCGAGCAGTACGTC.

The chain employs TRBV5-4 and TRBJ2-3, with 7 bases fitting TRBD2. CDR1 SGHNT and CDR2 YYREEE come from the germline V gene (reference sequence). The J segment lost 2 bases and the V segment lost 4 bases, leaving 7 bases of the junction unmatched. The CDR3 runs 15 residues. CDR3 sequence: CASSVLAASTDTQYF. Written as DNA, the CDR3 is TGTGCCAGCAGCGTCCTAGCGGCTTCCACAGATACGCAGTATTTT.

V usage is TRBV20-1 and J usage is TRBJ1-1; D is ambiguous. The V gene's germline CDR1 is DFQATT and CDR2 SNEGSKA (reference sequence). The CDR3 spans 11 residues. The V and J ends lost 5 bases and 6 bases respectively, with 10 bases between them. As DNA, the CDR3 is TGCAGTGCTTTAGCTTGGGCTGAAGCTTTCTTT. Translating gives CSALAWAEAFF.

The chain uses TRBV5-1 and TRBJ1-1, with 7 bases fitting TRBD1. CDR3 length equals 16 residues. With V trimmed by 4 bases and J by 6 bases, 15 bases remained unmatched. The germline gives CDR1 SGHRS, CDR2 YFSETQ. CDR3 region: CASSPFDRQGEPEAFF. DNA for the CDR3: TGCGCCAGCAGCCCCTTCGATCGACAGGGAGAGCCTGAAGCTTTCTTT. Complete variable domain (other parts from reference TRBV5-1 and TRBJ1-1): KAGVTQTPRYLIKTRGQQVTLSCSPISGHRSVSWYQQTPGQGLQFLFEYFSETQRNKGNFPGRFSGRQFSNSRSEMNVSTLELGDSALYLCASSPFDRQGEPEAFFGQGTRLTVV.

This rearrangement joins TRBV3-1 (or the pseudogene TRBV3-2) to TRBJ1-2; no clear D. The germline CDR1 and CDR2 sequences are LGHDT and YNNKEL (reference sequence). V was cut by 0 bases and J by 7 bases, with 9 bases left in between. The CDR3 covers 13 residues. CDR3 protein: CASSQDEGGGYTF. The CDR3 nucleotides are TGTGCCAGCAGCCAAGACGAGGGAGGTGGCTACACCTTC.

The chain joins TRBV6-5 to TRBJ1-5; no reliable D call. V dropped 6 bases and J dropped 4 bases, with 16 bases sitting between them. The CDR3 totals 15 residues. From germline, CDR1 is MNHEY and CDR2 SVGAGI. CDR3 loop: CASRISGGKNQPQHF. Here the CDR3 DNA reads TGTGCCAGCAGAATAAGCGGAGGGAAAAATCAGCCCCAGCATTTT.

The chain joins TRBV10-2 to TRBJ2-7; the match to TRBD1 covers 7 bases. The germline gives CDR1 WSHSY, CDR2 SAAADI. Trimming at V came to 2 bases and at J to 5 bases, leaving 6 bases not matched to a gene. The CDR3 spans 14 residues. The CDR3 loop is CASSETRGGHEQYF. For the CDR3, the DNA is TGCGCCAGCAGTGAGACCCGAGGGGGCCACGAGCAGTACTTC.

This clone is a singleton in its sample. The chain is built from TRBV5-1 and TRBJ1-1; TRBD1 might be the D (5 bases). This CDR3 is built from 14 residues. Trimming removed 0 bases from V and 10 bases from J, with 16 bases in between. Germline CDR1 is SGHRS and CDR2 is YFSETQ. CDR3 residues: CASSLEVGGSGAFF. The CDR3 nucleotides read TGCGCCAGCAGCTTGGAAGTGGGGGGGTCCGGAGCTTTCTTT. The full variable domain, its missing parts supplied by reference TRBV5-1 and TRBJ1-1, is KAGVTQTPRYLIKTRGQQVTLSCSPISGHRSVSWYQQTPGQGLQFLFEYFSETQRNKGNFPGRFSGRQFSNSRSEMNVSTLELGDSALYLCASSLEVGGSGAFFGQGTRLTVV.

The genes are TRBV10-3 and TRBJ2-6; D may be TRBD2 (7 bases). Germline CDR1 and CDR2: ENHRY and SYGVKD. Between the trimmed V and J ends, which lost 4 bases and 2 bases, there was a span of 9 bases. The CDR3 is 15 amino acids. CDR3 nucleotide sequence: TGTGCCATCAGTGGAGGGGGGGCTGGGGCCAACGTCCTGACTTTC. This encodes CAISGGGAGANVLTF.

V and J are TRBV5-1 and TRBJ2-3, with TRBD2 matching over 8 bases. In germline, CDR1 is SGHRS, CDR2 YFSETQ. V shed 5 bases and J 6 bases; nucleotides not matched to a gene: 5. The CDR3 extends over 13 amino acids. CDR3 amino acids: CASRREGPDTQYF. In DNA form, the CDR3 reads TGCGCCAGCAGACGGGAGGGCCCGGATACGCAGTATTTT.

The V and J genes are TRBV19 and TRBJ1-5, with 8 nucleotides matching TRBD1. CDR1 is LNHDA, CDR2 SQIVND, per germline (reference sequence). V dropped 9 bases and J dropped 7; count of bases not matched to a gene: 17. The CDR3 spans 16 residues. The CDR3 bases are TGTGCCAGCCAGAGGGACAGGTCGGGGGCTTTCCAGCCCCAGCATTTT. Its translation: CASQRDRSGAFQPQHF.

Here the CDR3 reads CASSPPGGAAYEQYF. As DNA, the CDR3 is TGTGCCAGCAGCCCCCCTGGGGGGGCGGCCTACGAGCAGTACTTC. The chain uses TRBV7-2 and TRBJ2-7; a weak D match, TRBD2 (7 bases). This CDR3 is 15 amino acids long. The germline V gene has CDR1 SGHTA and CDR2 FQGNSA. V lost 5 bases to trimming and J lost 2 bases, with 16 bases between them.

This clone was detected only once. The V gene is TRBV10-2, the J gene TRBJ1-6; tentative D call: TRBD1 (5 bases). V was trimmed by 4 bases and J by 7 bases, leaving 11 bases between them. The CDR3 contains 14 residues. Germline V gene sequence: CDR1 WSHSY, CDR2 SAAADI. CDR3 coding DNA: TGCGCCAGCAGTGTTGGGCAGGGAAATTCACCCCTCCACTTT. Protein product: CASSVGQGNSPLHF.

This clone showed up just once. The V and J genes are TRBV7-9 and TRBJ1-1, with TRBD1 identical over 8 bases. Trimming took 2 bases from V and 4 from J; bases not matched to a gene: 12. CDR1 and CDR2 from the germline V gene are SEHNR and FQNEAQ (reference sequence). The CDR3 length is 17 residues. CDR3 DNA sequence: TGTGCCAGCAGCTTATCACAGGGGGGTACGGTAGGCACTGAAGCTTTCTTT. Its translation is CASSLSQGGTVGTEAFF.